This T cell receptor (beta chain) was recorded in a study of T cell responses to AZD1222 COVID-19 vaccine. Study-wide findings and caveats: Of spike-specific TCRs, nearly half reportedly target regions left unmutated in variants.

About this clone: Its antigen remains unidentified.

Between the trimmed V and J ends, which lost 1 base and 1 base, there was a span of 7 bases. The germline gives CDR1 LGHDT, CDR2 YNNKEL (reference sequence). This CDR3 contains 14 residues. Using immunoSEQ multiplex PCR, the repertoire was profiled, and TCRdb retains in-frame clones only, with some absent. The sample lists 90,000 to 140,000 clones; nearly 90% were seen once. This receptor was obtained from an adult who received the AZD1222 COVID-19 vaccine. This sample comprised peripheral blood, obtained 28 days after the second AZD1222 dose. The V gene is TRBV3-1 (or the pseudogene TRBV3-2), the J gene TRBJ2-5; D is ambiguous. The CDR3 here is CASSQVLLQETQYF. The CDR3, as DNA: TGTGCCAGCAGCCAAGTACTGCTCCAAGAGACCCAGTACTTC.